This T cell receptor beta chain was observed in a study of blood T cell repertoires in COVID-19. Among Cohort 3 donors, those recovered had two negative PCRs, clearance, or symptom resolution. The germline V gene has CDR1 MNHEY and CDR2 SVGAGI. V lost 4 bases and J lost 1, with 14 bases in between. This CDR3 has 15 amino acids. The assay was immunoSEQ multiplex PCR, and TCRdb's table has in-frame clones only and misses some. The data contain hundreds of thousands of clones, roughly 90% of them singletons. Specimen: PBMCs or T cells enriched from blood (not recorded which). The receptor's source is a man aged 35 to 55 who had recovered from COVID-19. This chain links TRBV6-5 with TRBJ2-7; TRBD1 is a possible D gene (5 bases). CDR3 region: CASSSPAGLSYEQYF. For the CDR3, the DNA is TGTGCCAGCAGTTCCCCGGCAGGGTTATCCTACGAGCAGTACTTC.